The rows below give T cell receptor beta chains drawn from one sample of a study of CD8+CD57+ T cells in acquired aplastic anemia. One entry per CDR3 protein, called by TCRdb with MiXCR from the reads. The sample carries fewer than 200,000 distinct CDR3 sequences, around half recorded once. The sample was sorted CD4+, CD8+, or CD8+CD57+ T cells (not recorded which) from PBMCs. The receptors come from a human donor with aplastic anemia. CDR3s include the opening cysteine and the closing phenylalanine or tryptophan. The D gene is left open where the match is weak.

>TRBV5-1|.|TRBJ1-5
CASSLETQPQHF
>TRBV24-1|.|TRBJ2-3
CATRDTGAGGTQYF
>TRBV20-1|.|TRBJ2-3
CSARGAADTQYF
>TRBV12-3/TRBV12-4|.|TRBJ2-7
CASSLRVDEQYF
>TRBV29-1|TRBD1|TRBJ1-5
CSVAGTGDQPQHF
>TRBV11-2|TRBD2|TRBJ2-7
CASSLPYSGTSQYF
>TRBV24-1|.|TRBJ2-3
CATSDWSSTDTQYF
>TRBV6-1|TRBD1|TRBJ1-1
CASTRTGAYGEAFF
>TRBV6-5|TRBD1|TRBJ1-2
CASSYRDSVYYGYTF
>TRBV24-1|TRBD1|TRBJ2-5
CATSDYLSDRDGETQYF
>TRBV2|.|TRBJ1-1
CASREGPEAFF
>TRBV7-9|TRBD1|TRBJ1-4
CASSLGQGKGEKLFF
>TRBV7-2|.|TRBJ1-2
CASSFNPGHRYGYTF
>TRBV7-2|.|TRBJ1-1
CASSLDRFMNTEAFF
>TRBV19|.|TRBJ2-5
CASEGFGTQYF
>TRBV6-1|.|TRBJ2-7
CASSPNYEQYF
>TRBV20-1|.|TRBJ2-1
CSAVLTLNNEQFF
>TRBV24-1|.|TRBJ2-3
CATSVANTVTQYF
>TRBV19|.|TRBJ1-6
CASSITGSNSPLHF
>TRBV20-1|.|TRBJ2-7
CSARDGSYEQYF
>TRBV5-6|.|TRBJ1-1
CASSFLGRTEAFF
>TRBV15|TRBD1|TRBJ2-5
CATSSLRGRPQETQYF
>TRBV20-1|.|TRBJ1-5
CSARLGYSNQPQHF
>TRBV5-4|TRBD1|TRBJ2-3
CASSLGVAGTGRADTQYF
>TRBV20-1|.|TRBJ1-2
CSALRDLMQGYTF
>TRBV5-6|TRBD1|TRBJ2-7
CASSEGTVYEQYF
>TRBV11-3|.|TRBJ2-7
CASSSYTGYEQYF
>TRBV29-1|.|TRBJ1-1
CSAGQNTEAFF
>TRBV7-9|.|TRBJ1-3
CASSLAGAILGNTIYF
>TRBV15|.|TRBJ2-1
CATSRTQGGSYNEQFF
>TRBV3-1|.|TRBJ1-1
CASSQARPGAEAFF
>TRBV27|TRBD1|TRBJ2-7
CASSRDRVKDEQYF
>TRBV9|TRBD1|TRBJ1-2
CASSERALETGDGYTF
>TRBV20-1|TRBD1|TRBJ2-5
CSARGGQAQNF
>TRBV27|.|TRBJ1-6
CASRGLGSSYNSPLHF
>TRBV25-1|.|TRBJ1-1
CATGGRDNTEAFF